The rows below give T cell receptor beta chains drawn from one sample of a study of breast tumors, draining lymph nodes, adjacent tissues. One entry per CDR3 protein results from TCRdb running MiXCR on the multiplex PCR reads. The table records 250,000 or so distinct CDR3 sequences, about 30% of them present only once. The material sequenced was axillary lymph node tissue. These receptors were collected from a female donor with breast cancer. Some clones in this sample may be carry-over from other donors' samples. Each CDR3 is given without its conserved first and last residue.

cdr3_length: 13
j_call: TRBJ2-4
v_call: TRBV20-1
cdr3_aa: SVLTDSLVKNIQY

cdr3_length: 14
j_call: TRBJ1-1
v_call: TRBV7-9
cdr3_aa: ASSFPPARGRTEAF

cdr3_length: 12
j_call: TRBJ2-2
v_call: TRBV19
cdr3_aa: ASQPGQGSGELF

cdr3_length: 10
j_call: TRBJ2-4
v_call: TRBV12-3/TRBV12-4
cdr3_aa: ASSFTREHQY

cdr3_length: 12
j_call: TRBJ2-3
v_call: TRBV7-6
cdr3_aa: ASSLIAGVDTQY

cdr3_length: 12
j_call: TRBJ2-7
v_call: TRBV28
cdr3_aa: ASSLQAGVYEQY

cdr3_length: 12
j_call: TRBJ1-4
v_call: TRBV28
cdr3_aa: ASSLTGGNEKPF

cdr3_length: 11
j_call: TRBJ2-7
v_call: TRBV3-1
cdr3_aa: ASSSTVDYEQY

cdr3_length: 10
j_call: TRBJ2-3
v_call: TRBV29-1
cdr3_aa: SVVGRSDTQY

cdr3_length: 13
j_call: TRBJ2-7
v_call: TRBV7-2
cdr3_aa: ASSLVGGQRDEQY

cdr3_length: 11
j_call: TRBJ2-7
v_call: TRBV20-1
cdr3_aa: SAREPLAGEQY